The 25 T cell receptor beta chains in this list originate from one sample, sequenced in a study of metastatic and nonmetastatic thyroid tumors. Each patient came to thyroid surgery without any prior treatment (of any kind). TCRdb re-processed the PCR reads through MiXCR. The table lists tens of thousands of clones, about 20% of them singletons. Sequencing was done on a sample of tumor tissue. The receptor source for this set is a female donor with papillary thyroid cancer or a benign thyroid nodule (not recorded which). Some clones in this sample may be carry-over from other donors' samples.

This clone was seen ten or more times. V usage is TRBV28 and J usage is TRBJ1-4, with 8 bases fitting TRBD1. Trimming removed 3 bases from V and 4 bases from J; junction bases left unmatched: 1. Per germline, CDR1 MDHEN and CDR2 SYDVKM. This CDR3 is built from 14 residues. CDR3 sequence (DNA): TGTGCCAGCAGTTTGACAGGGGTTAATGAAAAACTGTTTTTT. Encoded protein: CASSLTGVNEKLFF. The entire variable domain, with the rest obtained from reference TRBV28 and TRBJ1-4, is as follows: DVKVTQSSRYLVKRTGEKVFLECVQDMDHENMFWYRQDPGLGLRLIYFSYDVKMKEKGDIPEGYSVSREKKERFSLILESASTNQTSMYLCASSLTGVNEKLFFGSGTQLSVL.

This clone was observed many times. V usage is TRBV15 and J usage is TRBJ2-3; a possible D gene is TRBD2 (6 bases). The CDR3 extends over 17 amino acids. CDR1 LNHNV and CDR2 YYDKDF come from the germline V gene (reference sequence). With 2 bases removed from V and 1 base from J, the gap between germline ends came to 16 bases. The CDR3 loop is CATSRRTGVKGTDTQYF. In nucleotides, the CDR3 is TGTGCCACCAGCAGAAGAACGGGGGTGAAGGGCACAGATACGCAGTATTTT.

This clone was observed a handful of times. V usage is TRBV6-1 and J usage is TRBJ2-6; D possibly uses TRBD1 or TRBD2 (6 bases each). The CDR3 sequence is 16 residues long. Per the germline V gene, CDR1 is MNHNS and CDR2 is SASEGT. V was pared by 2 bases and J by 3 bases, with 11 bases between. CDR3 protein: CASSEQQGGGANVLTF. The CDR3 DNA sequence: TGTGCCAGCAGTGAACAACAGGGAGGTGGGGCCAACGTCCTGACTTTC.

The table lists this clone with a few counts. The V and J genes are TRBV10-1 and TRBJ2-7, with D unresolved. This CDR3 region has 14 residues. The germline V gene has CDR1 WNHNN and CDR2 SYGVQD (reference sequence). Trimming left V 3 bases short and J 5 bases short, with 14 bases between. CDR3 loop: CASSEYKARHEQYF. CDR3 in DNA: TGCGCCAGCAGTGAATATAAGGCGAGACACGAGCAGTACTTC.

This clone was seen many times. This chain joins TRBV7-3 and TRBJ2-2, with D unclear. From germline, CDR1 is SGHTA and CDR2 FQGTGA. The ends were cut back, 2 bases at V and 1 base at J, with 8 bases in the middle. The CDR3 spans 15 residues. The chain's CDR3 is CASSLGPLNTGELFF. The DNA of the CDR3 is TGTGCCAGCAGCTTAGGTCCGCTGAACACCGGGGAGCTGTTTTTT.

This clone was counted ten times or more. The chain carries TRBV7-8 and TRBJ1-3, with D tentatively TRBD1 (6 bases). The germline V gene has CDR1 SGHVS and CDR2 FQNEAQ. V was trimmed by 4 bases and J by 5 bases, leaving 12 bases between them. The CDR3 has 14 amino acids. The CDR3, as DNA: TGTGCCAGCAGCTCCACAGGGTCTAGAAACACCATATATTTT. It translates to CASSSTGSRNTIYF.

This chain links TRBV6-2 or TRBV6-3 with TRBJ2-6; D possibly matches TRBD1 or TRBD2 (5 bases each). CDR3 length: 13 amino acids. Per the germline V gene, CDR1 is MNHEY and CDR2 is SVGEGT. Trimming cost V 7 bases and J 5 bases, with 9 bases left between them. The CDR3 reads CASIGAWANVLTF. The CDR3 bases are TGTGCCAGCATCGGGGCTTGGGCCAACGTCCTGACTTTC.

This chain connects TRBV11-2 to TRBJ2-5; 8 bases agree with TRBD2. The germline CDR1 and CDR2 sequences are SGHAT and FQNNGV. This CDR3 spans 19 amino acids. J gave up 2 bases and V 3 bases, and 17 bases lay outside the gene matches. The CDR3 loop reads CASSFISPAGVKLQETQYF. The CDR3, as DNA: TGTGCCAGCAGCTTTATTTCCCCAGCGGGAGTGAAATTACAAGAGACCCAGTACTTC. Full variable domain (missing parts from reference TRBV11-2 and TRBJ2-5): EAGVAQSPRYKIIEKRQSVAFWCNPISGHATLYWYQQILGQGPKLLIQFQNNGVVDDSQLPKDRFSAERLKGVDSTLKIQPAKLEDSAVYLCASSFISPAGVKLQETQYFGPGTRLLVL.

The chain joins TRBV28 to TRBJ1-5; unclear D gene. V shed 5 bases and J shed 2 bases, with 13 bases lying between them. The CDR3 runs 15 residues. Per the germline V gene, CDR1 is MDHEN and CDR2 is SYDVKM. The CDR3 DNA sequence: TGTGCCAGCAGTCCTCGGTGGGTTGGCAATCAGCCCCAGCATTTT. This codes for CASSPRWVGNQPQHF.

This clone was observed at least ten times. This rearrangement joins TRBV27 to TRBJ2-1, with 8 bases that match TRBD2. This CDR3 region has 16 residues. Germline V gives CDR1 MNHEY, CDR2 SMNVEV (reference sequence). After removal of 3 bases from V and 0 bases from J, the junction contained 4 bases not matched to a gene. CDR3 DNA sequence: TGTGCCAGCAGTTTCCAAGCGGGAGTCTCCTACAATGAGCAGTTCTTC. This translates into CASSFQAGVSYNEQFF.

The table lists this clone with many counts. J is TRBJ1-1 and V is TRBV5-8; TRBD1 aligns across 8 bases. CDR1 is SGHTS, CDR2 YDEGEE, per germline. This CDR3 comprises 15 residues. V was clipped by 1 base and J by 3 bases; unmatched bases: 5. The CDR3 coding sequence is TGTGCCAGCAGCTTGTGGCAGGGGGCGGACACTGAAGCTTTCTTT. Protein product: CASSLWQGADTEAFF.

This clone was observed at least ten times. CDR3 region: CASSPGTDSYEQYF. The DNA for the CDR3 is TGTGCCAGCTCACCCGGGACAGACTCCTACGAGCAGTACTTC. The chain uses TRBV18 and TRBJ2-7; 7 bases match TRBD1. The germline gives CDR1 KGHSH, CDR2 LQKENI. Trimming at V came to 3 bases and at J to 0 bases, leaving 2 bases not matched to a gene. The CDR3 is made up of 14 amino acids.

This clone has only a few counts. The V gene is TRBV2, the J gene TRBJ2-7; TRBD2 might be the D (5 bases). This CDR3 spans 15 amino acids. Germline loops: CDR1 SNHLY, CDR2 FYNNEI. V was shortened by 7 bases and J by 4 bases, with 20 bases between the two germline ends. This CDR3 is CASKLWTPQGYEQYF. The CDR3 nucleotides read TGTGCCAGCAAACTGTGGACTCCCCAAGGGTACGAGCAGTACTTC.

There are a few counts of this clone. CDR3 coding DNA: TGTGCCAGCAGTTACCAGCCCCGGTGTACTCTTAGCTCCTACGAGCAGTACTTC. It yields the protein CASSYQPRCTLSSYEQYF. The chain carries TRBV6-2 or TRBV6-3 and TRBJ2-7; D is ambiguous. CDR1 MNHEY and CDR2 SVGEGT come from the germline V gene. This CDR3 region has 18 residues. With 2 bases removed from V and 0 bases from J, the gap between germline ends came to 20 bases.

This clone was observed at least ten times. The chain couples TRBV7-2 to TRBJ2-2; D is perhaps TRBD2 (6 bases). CDR1 is SGHTA and CDR2 is FQGNSA in the germline V gene. V was shortened by 4 bases and J by 5 bases, with 11 bases between the two germline ends. This CDR3 comprises 14 residues. CDR3 DNA: TGTGCCAGCAGCTCCTCCGGGACTACCGGGGAGCTGTTTTTT. Protein sequence: CASSSSGTTGELFF.

This clone turned up a few times. The genes are TRBV7-2 and TRBJ1-2; D uncertain. Looked up from germline, CDR1 is SGHTA and CDR2 is FQGNSA. CDR3 size: 13 residues. V was clipped by 1 base and J by 3 bases, with 6 bases between them. In DNA, the CDR3 is TGTGCCAGCAGCTTAGGCGCAGACTATGGCTACACCTTC. Translated, it gives CASSLGADYGYTF.

This clone was seen ten or more times. The gene calls are TRBV12-3 or TRBV12-4 and TRBJ1-1, with 9 bases identical to TRBD1. The CDR3 is 17 amino acids. Germline trimming cut 6 bases from V and 0 bases from J; bases unmatched to any gene: 11. In nucleotides, the CDR3 is TGTGCCAGCAGCCCCCCCGGGACAGGGCGAATGAACACTGAAGCTTTCTTT. It specifies CASSPPGTGRMNTEAFF.

The V call is TRBV24-1, the J call TRBJ1-2; TRBD1 aligns across 8 bases. V shed 7 bases, J shed 9 bases, and the junction held 9 bases outside the gene matches. From germline, CDR1 is KGHDR and CDR2 SFDVKD. This CDR3 region has 13 residues. CDR3 protein: CATSTTGVNCYTF. In nucleotides, the CDR3 is TGTGCCACCAGCACGACAGGGGTCAATTGCTACACCTTC.

Notes on this clone: A clone one base away is much larger, so this may be a read error. J is TRBJ2-1 and V is TRBV6-1; D is undetermined. Trimming took off 1 base at V and 15 bases at J, with 7 bases between the two ends. This CDR3 comprises 10 residues. Germline V gene lookup returns CDR1 MNHNS and CDR2 SASEGT. The CDR3 DNA reads as TGTGCCAGCAGTGAAGATAGGCGGTTCTTC. Encoded protein: CASSEDRRFF.

V is TRBV11-2 and J is TRBJ2-2, with D hard to call. Germline CDR1 is SGHAT and CDR2 is FQNNGV. V was clipped by 5 bases and J by 2 bases, with 15 bases between them. This CDR3 has 16 amino acids. This CDR3 is CASSPRKLPNTGELFF. The DNA of the CDR3 is TGTGCCAGCAGCCCCCGGAAGCTCCCTAACACCGGGGAGCTGTTTTTT.

CDR3 amino acids: CSARDPGQGNQPQHF. The CDR3, as DNA: TGCAGTGCTAGAGATCCGGGACAGGGGAATCAGCCCCAGCATTTT. The V and J genes are TRBV20-1 and TRBJ1-5; TRBD1 matches 10 bases. Germline CDR1 reads DFQATT; CDR2 reads SNEGSKA (reference sequence). The CDR3 consists of 15 residues. V shed 0 bases and J 4 bases; nucleotides not matched to a gene: 3.

Ten or more counts support this clone. The rearrangement joins TRBV27 to TRBJ2-3; D is uncertain. Germline V lookup: CDR1 MNHEY, CDR2 SMNVEV (reference sequence). Trimming stripped 6 bases from V and 4 bases from J, with 8 bases between. The CDR3 spans 12 residues. Here the CDR3 DNA reads TGTGCCAGCAGGGGCTTATCAGATACGCAGTATTTT. Encoded protein: CASRGLSDTQYF.

The V call is TRBV27, the J call TRBJ2-7; 9 nucleotides align to TRBD2. After removal of 0 bases from V and 6 bases from J, the junction contained 6 bases not matched to a gene. The germline V gene encodes CDR1 MNHEY and CDR2 SMNVEV (reference sequence). There are 15 residues in the CDR3. CDR3 coding DNA: TGTGCCAGCAGTTTATCTTTTAGCGGGAGTTCCGAGCAGTACTTC. This codes for CASSLSFSGSSEQYF.

This clone was detected many times. The chain combines TRBV20-1 with TRBJ2-3, with 14 bases aligning to TRBD2. The CDR3 sequence is 16 residues long. The germline V gene has CDR1 DFQATT and CDR2 SNEGSKA (reference sequence). Unmatched junction bases numbered 15, after V lost 7 bases and J lost 9 bases. This CDR3 is CSGTRGLAGALTTQYF. The CDR3 DNA follows: TGCAGTGGAACTCGGGGACTAGCGGGAGCCCTAACCACGCAGTATTTT.

Sample share makes this clone medium-sized. The chain employs TRBV6-2 or TRBV6-3 and TRBJ2-7; D is uncertain. CDR3 length: 13 residues. V was shortened by 4 bases and J by 2 bases, with 9 bases between the two germline ends. Germline assignment: CDR1 MNHEY and CDR2 SVGEGT. The CDR3 bases are TGTGCCAGCAGTTGGGCCTGGACCTACGAGCAGTACTTC. As protein: CASSWAWTYEQYF.